The 10 T cell receptor beta chains in this list originate from one sample, sequenced in a study of T cell repertoires in cytomegalovirus infection. TCRdb re-derived calls from the reads in MiXCR, one entry per CDR3 protein. The table lists about 830,000 distinct CDR3 sequences, around a third of them singletons. Which antigens these TCRs recognize remains unknown. The sequences come from cultured CD8+ T cells from PBMCs, collected from culture after CMV antigen stimulation. These receptors were collected from a human donor in good health (CMV status not recorded). Some clones in this sample may be carry-over from other donors' samples.

This clonotype was observed a few times. The CDR3 region is CASSEAGDSSYEQYF. In nucleotides, the CDR3 is TGTGCCAGCAGTGAAGCGGGGGACAGCTCCTACGAGCAGTACTTC. The chain couples TRBV6-1 to TRBJ2-7, with 7 bases that match TRBD1. The CDR3 consists of 15 residues. Germline loops: CDR1 MNHNS, CDR2 SASEGT. Germline trimming cut 0 bases from V and 0 bases from J; bases unmatched to any gene: 2.

V usage is TRBV7-2 and J usage is TRBJ1-1, with D unclear. The germline V gene encodes CDR1 SGHTA and CDR2 FQGNSA. The CDR3 sequence is 12 residues long. V dropped 8 bases and J dropped 0 bases, with 7 bases sitting between them. The CDR3 here is CASGSLNTEAFF. The DNA of the CDR3 is TGTGCCAGCGGGAGTCTGAACACTGAAGCTTTCTTT.

This clonotype was counted a few times. The chain links TRBV12-5 to TRBJ2-3; 8 bases match TRBD1. The junction had 7 bases not matched to a gene; V was cut back by 1 base and J by 1 base. This CDR3 region has 17 residues. Germline values: CDR1 LGHNT, CDR2 FRNRAP. CDR3 DNA sequence: TGTGCTAGTGGTTTGGCGACAGGGGCGAGGCGCACAGATACGCAGTATTTT. It specifies CASGLATGARRTDTQYF.

This rearrangement joins TRBV2 to TRBJ2-3; 12 positions match TRBD2. The CDR3 is 16 amino acids. CDR1 is SNHLY, CDR2 FYNNEI, per germline. Losses at the gene ends were 5 bases for V and 4 bases for J; bases not matched to a gene: 7. The CDR3 sequence is CASSTLAGGAADTQYF. DNA for the CDR3: TGTGCCAGCAGTACCCTAGCGGGGGGGGCCGCAGATACGCAGTATTTT.

This chain connects TRBV19 to TRBJ1-1; D is perhaps TRBD1 (5 bases). CDR1 and CDR2 from the germline V gene are LNHDA and SQIVND (reference sequence). V was pared by 5 bases and J by 3 bases, with 19 bases between. The CDR3 extends over 16 amino acids. The CDR3 reads CASSPRGTGRDTEAFF. The CDR3 nucleotides are TGTGCCAGTAGTCCCCGTGGGACTGGGAGAGACACTGAAGCTTTCTTT.

The chain combines TRBV6-1 with TRBJ2-5; 10 bases are a match to TRBD2. This CDR3 region has 16 residues. The V segment lost 5 bases and the J segment 2 bases; nucleotides outside the gene matches: 8. Per the germline V gene, CDR1 is MNHNS and CDR2 is SASEGT. CDR3 coding DNA: TGTGCCAGCAGTTTCAATAGCGGGGGGACTCAAGAGACCCAGTACTTC. Protein product: CASSFNSGGTQETQYF.

This clonotype came up many times. V gene TRBV7-9 combines with J gene TRBJ2-1; D may be TRBD2 (5 bases). The CDR3 runs 18 residues. V lost 0 bases to trimming and J lost 3 bases, with 18 bases between them. In germline, CDR1 is SEHNR, CDR2 FQNEAQ (reference sequence). This CDR3 reads CASSLAPAAPSSYNEQFF. The CDR3 DNA is TGTGCCAGCAGCTTAGCTCCAGCGGCCCCTAGCAGCTACAATGAGCAGTTCTTC.

The sample holds a few counts of this clonotype. The junction departs from germline at one end; a sequencing error may be responsible. This chain joins TRBV10-3 and TRBJ1-4; D is unclear. CDR1 and CDR2 (germline): ENHRY, SYGVKD. The CDR3 extends over 11 amino acids. CDR3 nucleotide sequence: TGTGCCATCATTGAGAATGAAAAACTGTTTTTT. It yields the protein CAIIENEKLFF.

The chain carries TRBV11-2 and TRBJ2-6; no clear D. V dropped 6 bases and J dropped 1 base, with 13 bases sitting between them. Germline V gene sequence: CDR1 SGHAT, CDR2 FQNNGV. This CDR3 spans 16 amino acids. The CDR3 sequence is CASSIWRQSGANVLTF. The CDR3 DNA sequence: TGTGCCAGCAGTATTTGGCGACAATCTGGGGCCAACGTCCTGACTTTC.

This clonotype has a count of ten or more. The chain links TRBV12-3 or TRBV12-4 to TRBJ2-1; 11 nucleotides match TRBD2. The CDR3 totals 16 residues. V lost 6 bases and J lost 8; bases outside the gene matches: 12. CDR3 loop: CASSYPGTSGGYEQFF. The CDR3 DNA reads as TGTGCCAGCAGCTACCCCGGGACTAGCGGAGGATATGAGCAGTTCTTC.